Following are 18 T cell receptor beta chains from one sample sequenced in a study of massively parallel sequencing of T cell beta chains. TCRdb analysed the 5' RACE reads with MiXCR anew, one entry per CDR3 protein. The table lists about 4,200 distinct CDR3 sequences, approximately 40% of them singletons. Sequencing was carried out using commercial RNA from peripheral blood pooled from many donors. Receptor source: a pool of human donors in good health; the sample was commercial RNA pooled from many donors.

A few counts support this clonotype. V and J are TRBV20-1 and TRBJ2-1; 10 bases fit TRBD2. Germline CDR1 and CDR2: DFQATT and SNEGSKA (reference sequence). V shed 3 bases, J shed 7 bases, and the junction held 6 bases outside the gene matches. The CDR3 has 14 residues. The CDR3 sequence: CSASRLAGVNEQFF. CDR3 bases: TGCAGTGCTAGTAGGCTAGCGGGGGTTAATGAGCAGTTCTTC.

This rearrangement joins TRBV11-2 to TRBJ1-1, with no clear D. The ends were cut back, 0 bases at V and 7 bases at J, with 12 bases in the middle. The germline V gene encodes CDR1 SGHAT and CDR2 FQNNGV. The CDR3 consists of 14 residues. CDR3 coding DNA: TGTGCCAGCAGCTTAGAAGGGATTTCGCGTGAAGCTTTCTTT. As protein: CASSLEGISREAFF.

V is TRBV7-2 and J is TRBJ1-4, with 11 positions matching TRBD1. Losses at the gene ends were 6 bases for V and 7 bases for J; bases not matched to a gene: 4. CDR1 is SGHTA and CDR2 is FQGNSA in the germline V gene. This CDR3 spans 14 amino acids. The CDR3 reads CASRGTGGGEKLFF. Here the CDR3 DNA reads TGTGCCAGCAGAGGGACAGGGGGAGGTGAAAAACTGTTTTTT.

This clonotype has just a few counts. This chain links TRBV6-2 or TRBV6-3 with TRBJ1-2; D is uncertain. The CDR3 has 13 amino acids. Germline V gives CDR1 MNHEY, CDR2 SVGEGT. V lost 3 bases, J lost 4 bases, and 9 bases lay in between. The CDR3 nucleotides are TGTGCCAGCAGTTATTCCGGTGTCTATGGCTACACCTTC. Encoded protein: CASSYSGVYGYTF.

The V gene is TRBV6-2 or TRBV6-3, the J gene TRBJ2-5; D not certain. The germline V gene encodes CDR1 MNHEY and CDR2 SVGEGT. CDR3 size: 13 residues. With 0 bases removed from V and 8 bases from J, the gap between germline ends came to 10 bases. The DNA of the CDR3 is TGTGCCAGCAGTTACTCTTTCCGAGTAACCCAGTACTTC. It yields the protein CASSYSFRVTQYF.

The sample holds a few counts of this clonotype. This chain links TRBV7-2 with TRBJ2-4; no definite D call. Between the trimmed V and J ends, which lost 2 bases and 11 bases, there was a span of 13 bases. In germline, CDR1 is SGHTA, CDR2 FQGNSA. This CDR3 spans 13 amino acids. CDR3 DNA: TGTGCCAGCAGCTTACCGGGCCCTAACCTTCAGTACTTC. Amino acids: CASSLPGPNLQYF. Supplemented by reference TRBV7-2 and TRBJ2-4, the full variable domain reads GAGVSQSPSNKVTEKGKDVELRCDPISGHTALYWYRQSLGQGLEFLIYFQGNSAPDKSGLPSDRFSAERTGGSVSTLTIQRTQQEDSAVYLCASSLPGPNLQYFGAGTRLSVL.

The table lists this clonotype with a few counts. The CDR3 loop is CSARAVPEAFF. The DNA of the CDR3 is TGCAGTGCTAGAGCGGTGCCTGAAGCTTTCTTT. The chain combines TRBV20-1 with TRBJ1-1; no clear D gene. Germline assignment: CDR1 DFQATT and CDR2 SNEGSKA (reference sequence). V was trimmed by 1 base and J by 6 bases, leaving 6 bases between them. This CDR3 has 11 amino acids.

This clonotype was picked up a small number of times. CDR3 in DNA: TGTGCCAGCAGTTCAGGGAACTATGGCTACACCTTC. Translated: CASSSGNYGYTF. The chain is built from TRBV6-2 or TRBV6-3 and TRBJ1-2; the D gene is possibly TRBD1 (5 bases). V was pared by 4 bases and J by 2 bases, with 5 bases between. There are 12 residues in the CDR3. Per the germline V gene, CDR1 is MNHEY and CDR2 is SVGEGT.

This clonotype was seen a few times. The CDR3 spells CASSDSGTGPDTQYF. CDR3 bases: TGTGCCAGCAGCGATTCCGGGACAGGGCCAGATACGCAGTATTTT. This rearrangement joins TRBV13 to TRBJ2-3, with 9 bases that match TRBD1. V lost 5 bases to trimming and J lost 4 bases; unmatched junction nucleotides: 7. Germline V lookup: CDR1 PRHDT, CDR2 FYEKMQ (reference sequence). The CDR3 covers 15 residues.

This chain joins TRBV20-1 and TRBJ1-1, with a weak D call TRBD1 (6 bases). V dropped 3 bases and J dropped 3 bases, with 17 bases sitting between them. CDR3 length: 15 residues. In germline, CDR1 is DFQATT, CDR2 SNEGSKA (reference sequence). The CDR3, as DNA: TGCAGTGCTAGTATGTCAGCGGCAGGGGACACTGAAGCTTTCTTT. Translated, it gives CSASMSAAGDTEAFF.

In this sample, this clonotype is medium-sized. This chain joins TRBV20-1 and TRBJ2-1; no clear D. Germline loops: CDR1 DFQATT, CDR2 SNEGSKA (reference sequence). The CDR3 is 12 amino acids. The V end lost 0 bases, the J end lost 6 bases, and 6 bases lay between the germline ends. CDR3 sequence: CSARDHLNEQFF. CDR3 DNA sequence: TGCAGTGCTAGAGATCATCTCAATGAGCAGTTCTTC.

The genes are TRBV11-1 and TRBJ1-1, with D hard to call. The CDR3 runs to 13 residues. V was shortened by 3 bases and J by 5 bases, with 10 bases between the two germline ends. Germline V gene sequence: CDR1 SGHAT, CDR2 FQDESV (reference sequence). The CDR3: CASSLNPTTEAFF. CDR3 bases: TGTGCCAGCAGCTTGAACCCCACGACTGAAGCTTTCTTT.

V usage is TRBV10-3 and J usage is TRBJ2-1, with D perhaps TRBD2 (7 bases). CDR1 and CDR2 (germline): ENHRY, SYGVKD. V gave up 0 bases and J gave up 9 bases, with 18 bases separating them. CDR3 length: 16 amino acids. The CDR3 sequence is CAISESMDGGPTEQFF. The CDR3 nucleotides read TGTGCCATCAGTGAGTCGATGGACGGGGGGCCTACTGAGCAGTTCTTC.

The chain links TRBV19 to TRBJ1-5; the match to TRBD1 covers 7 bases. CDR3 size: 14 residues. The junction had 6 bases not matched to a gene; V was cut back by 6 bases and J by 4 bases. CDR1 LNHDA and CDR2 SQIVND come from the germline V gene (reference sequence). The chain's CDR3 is CASSVQGSNQPQHF. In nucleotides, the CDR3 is TGTGCCAGTAGCGTACAGGGGTCTAATCAGCCCCAGCATTTT.

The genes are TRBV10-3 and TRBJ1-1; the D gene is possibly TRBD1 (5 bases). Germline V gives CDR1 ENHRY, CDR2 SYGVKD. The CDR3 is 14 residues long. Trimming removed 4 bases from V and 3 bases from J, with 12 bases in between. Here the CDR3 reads CAISVPGRDTEAFF. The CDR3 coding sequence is TGTGCCATCAGTGTGCCAGGGAGAGACACTGAAGCTTTCTTT.

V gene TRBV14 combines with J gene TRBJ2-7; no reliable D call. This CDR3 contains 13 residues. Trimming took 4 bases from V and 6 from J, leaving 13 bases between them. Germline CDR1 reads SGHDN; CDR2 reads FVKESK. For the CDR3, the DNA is TGTGCCAGCAGCCTAAGATCCGCCCTCGAGCAGTACTTC. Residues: CASSLRSALEQYF.

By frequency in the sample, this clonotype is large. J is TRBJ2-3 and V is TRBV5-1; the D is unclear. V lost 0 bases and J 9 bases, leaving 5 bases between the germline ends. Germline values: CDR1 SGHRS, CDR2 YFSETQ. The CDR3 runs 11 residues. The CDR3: CASSLDGTQYF. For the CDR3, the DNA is TGCGCCAGCAGCTTGGATGGGACGCAGTATTTT.

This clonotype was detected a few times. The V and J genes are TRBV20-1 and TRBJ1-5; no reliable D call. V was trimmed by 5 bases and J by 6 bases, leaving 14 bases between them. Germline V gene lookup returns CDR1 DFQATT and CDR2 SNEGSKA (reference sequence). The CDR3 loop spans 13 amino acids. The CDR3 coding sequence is TGCAGTGCTGAGTACAGTTTCCGTCAGCCCCAGCATTTT. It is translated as CSAEYSFRQPQHF.